This T cell receptor (beta chain) was recorded in a study of cytomegalovirus exposure and HLA in healthy donors (TCRdb year 2017). Some background on the complete study: An earlier analysis of several hundred of the donors reported around 280 Gb of sequence data and 117 million unique TCR beta sequences obtained from about 179 million T cells. To predict cytomegalovirus infection status, the study brought together high-throughput TCR immunosequencing, statistical association of individual TCRs with disease status, and machine learning. Across 300 to 500 genotyped donors of the cohort, an average of about 200,000 unique TCR beta nucleotide sequences per donor were sequenced, and approximately 17% of those sequences were non-productive. Typing coverage differed by locus: A, B, C, DRB1 and DQB1 were typed in roughly 620-630 donors, DQA1 in 500 to 550, DPA1 in around 600, and DPB1 in just under 480. Approximately 300 gigabases of sequencing data and roughly 80 million unique TCR sequences made up an early release that covered about 640 HLA-typed donors. An earlier analysis of 500 to 750 of the donors applied high-throughput TCR beta sequencing to assess whether each TCR beta V gene segment acted as functional or pseudogenic. Rather than drawing on any new phenotypic data, the later analysis identified candidate immune exposures from TCR beta sequences and the way those sequences occurred across donors. Using immunosequencing, the study profiled T cell repertoires from 500 to 800 subjects and related those repertoires to cytomegalovirus serostatus. Besides the first cohort of 550 to 750 subjects, a separate validation cohort made up of 90 to 150 different subjects was used. Every repertoire in the discovery cohort had been generated on one and the same sequencing platform. A later genetic analysis took genome-wide SNP genotypes for about 60% of the roughly 670 donors and used that subset as a discovery cohort. Donor age, sex, ethnicity and CMV serostatus were compiled alongside the repertoire data. Of the roughly 400 genotyped donors, roughly 80% fell in the genetic ancestry cluster associated with self-reported Caucasian donors. Both class I and class II loci were covered by HLA typing, at four-digit resolution. Because of strong linkage in the cohort, a handful of DR-DQ haplotypes were treated as single units for association and clustering. A later analysis re-examined previously published TCR beta repertoires from roughly 720 donors and added high-resolution HLA genotyping to investigate patterns of TCR occurrence. The study aimed to test whether cataloging public T cell receptors could reveal signatures of past pathogen exposure. The investigation overall reported the following: In a later genetic analysis, fewer N-insertions in productive TCRs were reported among donors in an Asian-associated ancestry cluster than the roughly 700-donor mean. A total of around 150 TCR beta chains were listed by the study as associated with cytomegalovirus. A later analysis found that most CMV-associated TCR beta chains appeared HLA-restricted, with HLA associations seemingly driven largely by CMV exposure. A further reported finding was that TCR beta sequences accurately predicted the HLA-A and HLA-B alleles for most subjects in the first cohort. Some IMGT-functional V segments, including TRBV6-2 and TRBV6-3, could not be distinguished by the 87-base-pair reads and were therefore excluded. In a later genetic analysis, a missense DCLRE1C variant was associated with V-gene and J-gene trimming of TCR beta chains, and the association was replicated in an independent cohort. The cohort was sequenced for TCR beta chains only, and without alpha or paired-chain data the features that could be detected were limited. Broadly in line with IMGT annotations, most TCR beta V segments showed up in productive rearrangements about 87% or about 30% of the time in an earlier analysis of around 550 of the donors. In vitro tests confirmed that a few of the cytomegalovirus-associated TCR beta chains recognize cytomegalovirus antigens. Assigning TCR associations to individual alleles was difficult when HLA alleles, especially DR and DQ, strongly co-occurred. Because some donors lacked HLA typing at each locus, the association tests relied only on the typed subset. Linkage disequilibrium might explain the correlated functional status among segregating V segments, but an unknown experimental factor could not be ruled out. The authors suggested that the approach could potentially be generalized to other disease states and immunological phenotypes. CMV serostatus was the only immune exposure information available for the cohort. A later analysis found that HLA-associated TCR beta chains were more clonally expanded and had lower generation probabilities than equally common non-associated chains. Presence/absence analyses assumed roughly uniform sequencing depth across donors, an assumption that may not hold. According to a later analysis, TCR association rates differed among HLA loci, with DRB1 alleles showing the most associated TCRs and HLA-C alleles showing the fewest. In a later analysis, around 17,000 TCR beta sequences were associated with specific HLA alleles at a false discovery rate of 0.05. A cluster of highly shared sequence variants was judged likely to be a technical artifact of the sequencing pipeline. Because counts were too low, under 20 rarely observed V segments, including chromosome 9 orphons, were left out of the earlier analysis of approximately 580 of the donors. Cytomegalovirus status was reported to be diagnosed by the classifier with high specificity and sensitivity in both the original and validation cohorts. Across donors, most TCR sequences were observed very rarely, whereas some public TCRs were present in many individuals. A later analysis reported that several top co-occurrence clusters appeared linked to parvovirus B19, influenza, CMV and Epstein-Barr virus.

Taken from the germline V gene (reference sequence), the CDR1 and CDR2 loops are SEHNR and FQNEAQ. Spanning cysteine to phenylalanine, the CDR3 consists of 14 amino acids. Only the CDR3 part of the read is kept: 42 bases, read in frame from the first base. The cohort was made up of roughly 670 healthy bone marrow donors. At the time of sampling, all cohort members were nominally healthy, though unrecorded immune exposures were likely present. The donor was CMV seropositive and was included in the group of 270 or so seropositive cohort members. Each donor provided a peripheral blood sample, and peripheral blood mononuclear cells were used for TCR beta sequencing. The Qiagen DNeasy Blood Extraction Kit was used to extract genomic DNA from the blood cell samples. Worth noting for this clone: Its antigen specificity is not known. One end of the junction varies from germline; a read error may be responsible.

The library was made by the immunoSEQ multiplex PCR assay. For the multiplex PCR, a mixture combining 60 forward primers for TCR Vbeta segments and 13 reverse primers for TCR Jbeta segments was used. A multiplex PCR assay on genomic DNA amplified the CDR3 region of rearranged TCR beta genes. The Illumina HiSeq System was used to sequence the amplified TCR beta libraries as 87-base-pair reads. In the source study's methods: Across the 500 to 750 repertoires, a later analysis counted 60 million to 90 million unique TCR beta chains, about 10 million of which were shared by at least two donors. Raw reads were error-corrected and collapsed into unique sequences by a nearest-neighbor algorithm in which closely related sequences were merged to remove PCR and sequencing errors. To assign V, D and J gene segments, CDR3 sequences were aligned to IMGT reference sequences. Each retained sequence needed at least a six-nucleotide match to both a V gene segment and a J gene segment. Rearrangements were called productive when the CDR3 lacked stop codons and stayed in frame with V and J; all others were non-productive. CDR3 was defined according to IMGT convention as the region running from the second conserved V-encoded cysteine to the conserved J-encoded phenylalanine. The earlier analysis of 587 of the donors excluded any sequence lacking an unambiguous match to a single V gene segment. In an earlier analysis of 587 of the donors, V segments were called functional above 56.7% productive rearrangements and were called segregating when the between-donor standard deviation exceeded 5%. A statistical classification framework was built to diagnose cytomegalovirus status from the catalog of TCR beta chain sequences. In a later analysis, V and J genes were assigned by comparing TCR nucleotide sequences against IMGT/GENE-DB human TR gene sequences. The TCRdist pipeline was used in a later analysis to assign CDR3 sequences and most-parsimonious VDJ recombination scenarios. In a later analysis, each TCR beta chain was defined by its CDR3 amino acid sequence together with its V-gene family, and reads without a unique V-gene family were excluded. To address suspected cross-contamination and a sequencing artifact, a later analysis removed approximately 600 highly shared, low-generation-probability nucleotide sequences. In a later analysis, a clonal expansion index for each public chain was calculated from normalized within-repertoire ranks of inferred template counts. In a later analysis, generation probabilities were computed with a VDJ recombination model fitted to out-of-frame rearrangements, and the resulting probabilities were checked against IGoR. Hypergeometric tests were used in a later analysis to score TCR-TCR, TCR-HLA and TCR-CMV co-occurrence, with a repertoire-size bias correction applied to the TCR pairs. False discovery rates were estimated in a later analysis by permuting HLA or CMV assignments 20 times. A later analysis grouped co-occurring TCRs with DBSCAN, adding TCRdist sequence similarity when clustering within HLA-allele-positive subsets. Repertoires with fewer than 30,000 or more than 120,000 public chains, plus five repertoires with anomalous nucleotide sharing, were excluded from co-occurrence clustering. The table was pulled from immuneACCESS by TCRdb, which kept in-frame rearrangements only. Such tables lose some clones; where checked, under half of the loss comes from unresolved V genes, and the rest has no known cause. V, J and clone size are those of that table, while D and trimming were read from the DNA. In all, the sample holds roughly 190,000 clones, and about four fifths of those were seen once. Over 2.5% of the sample is in the top ten clones.

The receptor was derived from a woman aged 50 to 60 in good health and CMV-seropositive. The receptor chain draws on TRBV7-9 and TRBJ2-7; 8 bases in the middle match TRBD2. Sample: PBMCs. The DNA is as follows: TGTTCCAGCAGCTTATATAGCGGGGACTACGAGCAGTACTTC. Its protein product is CSSSLYSGDYEQYF.